This is a list of T cell receptor beta chains from one sample in a study of vaccination effects on CD4 cells after COVID-19. The repertoire was sequenced with immunoSEQ multiplex PCR; TCRdb's copy has only in-frame clones and lacks some. The table includes about 28,000 clones, over 70% detected once. These TCRs are of unknown antigen specificity. The starting material was CD4+ T cells from PBMCs cultured with HCoV-NL63 spike peptides, obtained after COVID-19 vaccination. The receptors here all came from a human donor who received a COVID-19 vaccine. CDR3s include the opening cysteine and the closing phenylalanine or tryptophan. D genes are given only for firm matches. Some rows mark clone size as missing; the rest say once, few, many or name a class of expanded clone.

J gene: TRBJ2-4; CDR3 length: 14; D gene: NA; clone size: NA; V gene: TRBV6-5; CDR3 DNA: TGTGCCAGCGAGGGCTCACTAGCCAAAAACATTCAGTACTTC; CDR3 protein: CASEGSLAKNIQYF
J gene: TRBJ1-2; CDR3 length: 13; D gene: TRBD1; clone size: few; V gene: TRBV14; CDR3 DNA: TGTGCCAGCAGCCAAGGGACAGGGTTTGGCTACACCTTC; CDR3 protein: CASSQGTGFGYTF
J gene: TRBJ1-4; CDR3 length: 15; D gene: NA; clone size: few; V gene: TRBV19; CDR3 DNA: TGTGCCAGTAGTGTTCGAGGCGAGATAAGTGGAAAACTGTTTTTT; CDR3 protein: CASSVRGEISGKLFF
J gene: TRBJ1-3; CDR3 length: 16; D gene: NA; clone size: NA; V gene: TRBV6-5; CDR3 DNA: TGTGCCAGCAGTTACTCCTCGGACAGACTTGGAAACACCATATATTTT; CDR3 protein: CASSYSSDRLGNTIYF
J gene: TRBJ2-7; CDR3 length: 11; D gene: NA; clone size: NA; V gene: TRBV18; CDR3 DNA: TGTGCCAGCTCGGGCCACAACGAGCAGTACTTC; CDR3 protein: CASSGHNEQYF
J gene: TRBJ2-1; CDR3 length: 15; D gene: TRBD1; clone size: NA; V gene: TRBV5-1; CDR3 DNA: TGCGCCAGCAGCATTGGGACAGGGCAGAACAATGAGCAGTTCTTC; CDR3 protein: CASSIGTGQNNEQFF
J gene: TRBJ1-6; CDR3 length: 15; D gene: TRBD1; clone size: NA; V gene: TRBV30; CDR3 DNA: TGTGCCTGGAGGGAGAGACAGGGAAGAGACTCACCCCTCCACTTT; CDR3 protein: CAWRERQGRDSPLHF
J gene: TRBJ2-3; CDR3 length: 13; D gene: NA; clone size: NA; V gene: TRBV13; CDR3 DNA: TGTGCCAGCAGCTTCGGGAGCACAGATACGCAGTATTTT; CDR3 protein: CASSFGSTDTQYF
J gene: TRBJ2-6; CDR3 length: 15; D gene: NA; clone size: once; V gene: TRBV27; CDR3 DNA: TGTGCCAGCAGTCGCAGGGACTCTGGGGCCAACGTCCTGACTTTC; CDR3 protein: CASSRRDSGANVLTF
J gene: TRBJ1-4; CDR3 length: 15; D gene: NA; clone size: NA; V gene: TRBV27; CDR3 DNA: TGTGCCAGCTCAATGGCGGTTACAACTAATGAAAAACTGTTTTTT; CDR3 protein: CASSMAVTTNEKLFF
J gene: TRBJ1-1; CDR3 length: 15; D gene: NA; clone size: NA; V gene: TRBV2; CDR3 DNA: TGTGCCAGCAGTGATCGGGGCCTCTTGAACACTGAAGCTTTCTTT; CDR3 protein: CASSDRGLLNTEAFF
J gene: TRBJ2-4; CDR3 length: 14; D gene: NA; clone size: NA; V gene: TRBV10-2; CDR3 DNA: TGCGCCAGCACTGACAGGCGTATAGAAAACATTCAGTACTTC; CDR3 protein: CASTDRRIENIQYF
J gene: TRBJ1-1; CDR3 length: 14; D gene: NA; clone size: few; V gene: TRBV3-1/TRBV3-2; CDR3 DNA: TGTGCCAGCAGCCCTTGGAACATGAACACTGAAGCTTTCTTT; CDR3 protein: CASSPWNMNTEAFF
J gene: TRBJ2-7; CDR3 length: 14; D gene: TRBD1; clone size: NA; V gene: TRBV5-4; CDR3 DNA: TGTGCCAGCAGCGAAGGACAGGGAGAATACGAGCAGTACTTC; CDR3 protein: CASSEGQGEYEQYF
J gene: TRBJ2-1; CDR3 length: 13; D gene: NA; clone size: NA; V gene: TRBV7-9; CDR3 DNA: TGTGCCAGCAGCCGAGACAGCTACAATGAGCAGTTCTTC; CDR3 protein: CASSRDSYNEQFF
J gene: TRBJ1-5; CDR3 length: 15; D gene: NA; clone size: NA; V gene: TRBV6-5; CDR3 DNA: TGTGCCAGCAGTTACTCCGGGGTGACCAATCAGCCCCAGCATTTT; CDR3 protein: CASSYSGVTNQPQHF
J gene: TRBJ1-1; CDR3 length: 14; D gene: TRBD1; clone size: NA; V gene: TRBV18; CDR3 DNA: TGTGCCAGCTCACCCGAAACAGGGGGCAGGGGAGCTTTCTTT; CDR3 protein: CASSPETGGRGAFF
J gene: TRBJ2-1; CDR3 length: 15; D gene: TRBD2; clone size: NA; V gene: TRBV9; CDR3 DNA: TGTGCCAGCAGCGCTACCGGGACTAGTGGGAATGAGCAGTTCTTC; CDR3 protein: CASSATGTSGNEQFF
J gene: TRBJ1-2; CDR3 length: 16; D gene: NA; clone size: few; V gene: TRBV6-1; CDR3 DNA: TGTGCCAGCAGTGAAGGAGGTTGGGAGTTCTCCTATGGCTACACCTTC; CDR3 protein: CASSEGGWEFSYGYTF
J gene: TRBJ2-7; CDR3 length: 19; D gene: TRBD1; clone size: NA; V gene: TRBV5-8; CDR3 DNA: TGTGCCAGCGCCCCTGACGGGACAGGGTGGTTGGCGGGCTCCTACGAGCAGTACTTC; CDR3 protein: CASAPDGTGWLAGSYEQYF
J gene: TRBJ1-3; CDR3 length: 11; D gene: NA; clone size: few; V gene: TRBV30; CDR3 DNA: TGTGCCTTGACCTCTGGAAACACCATATATTTT; CDR3 protein: CALTSGNTIYF
J gene: TRBJ2-7; CDR3 length: 13; D gene: TRBD2; clone size: NA; V gene: TRBV6-5; CDR3 DNA: TGTGCCAGCCTCGCGGCGGGAGGAAACGAGCAGTACTTC; CDR3 protein: CASLAAGGNEQYF
J gene: TRBJ1-4; CDR3 length: 14; D gene: NA; clone size: NA; V gene: TRBV19; CDR3 DNA: TGTGCCAGTCCCAAGGGCAGCGGGAATGAAAAACTGTTTTTT; CDR3 protein: CASPKGSGNEKLFF
J gene: TRBJ2-3; CDR3 length: 12; D gene: NA; clone size: few; V gene: TRBV30; CDR3 DNA: TGTGCCTGGAGTTTCGTCACAGATACGCAGTATTTT; CDR3 protein: CAWSFVTDTQYF
J gene: TRBJ2-1; CDR3 length: 16; D gene: NA; clone size: NA; V gene: TRBV2; CDR3 DNA: TGTGCCAGCAGACAACAGGTGGCTAAGGATAAAGATGAGCAGTTCTTC; CDR3 protein: CASRQQVAKDKDEQFF
J gene: TRBJ2-7; CDR3 length: 14; D gene: NA; clone size: NA; V gene: TRBV11-2; CDR3 DNA: TGTGCCAGCAGCACCGGGGGTGGGGGCGTCGAGCAGTACTTC; CDR3 protein: CASSTGGGGVEQYF
J gene: TRBJ1-2; CDR3 length: 11; D gene: NA; clone size: NA; V gene: TRBV6-5; CDR3 DNA: TGTGCGTCGGCCCCTTACTATGGCTACACCTTC; CDR3 protein: CASAPYYGYTF
J gene: TRBJ1-2; CDR3 length: 13; D gene: NA; clone size: NA; V gene: TRBV19; CDR3 DNA: TGTGCCAGTAGTATCGGGGCAGGGCAAGGCTACACCTTC; CDR3 protein: CASSIGAGQGYTF
J gene: TRBJ1-5; CDR3 length: 16; D gene: NA; clone size: NA; V gene: TRBV4-1; CDR3 DNA: TGCGCCAGCAGCCAAGTCGGCGAACGGGGCAATCAGCCCCAGCATTTT; CDR3 protein: CASSQVGERGNQPQHF
J gene: TRBJ1-1; CDR3 length: 14; D gene: NA; clone size: NA; V gene: TRBV4-1; CDR3 DNA: TGCGCCAGCAGCCAAAGGGGCCAGGGTGGTGAAGCTTTCTTT; CDR3 protein: CASSQRGQGGEAFF
J gene: TRBJ1-4; CDR3 length: 17; D gene: TRBD1; clone size: NA; V gene: TRBV5-1; CDR3 DNA: TGCGCCAGCAGCCCGACGGAGGGGACAGGGGCTGATGAAAAACTGTTTTTT; CDR3 protein: CASSPTEGTGADEKLFF
J gene: TRBJ1-1; CDR3 length: 15; D gene: NA; clone size: NA; V gene: TRBV10-2; CDR3 DNA: TGCGCCAGCAGTGAGTTTTTTAGGGGGAACACTGAAGCTTTCTTT; CDR3 protein: CASSEFFRGNTEAFF
J gene: TRBJ1-4; CDR3 length: 21; D gene: NA; clone size: NA; V gene: TRBV4-1; CDR3 DNA: TGCGCCAGCAGCTCCCCGGGATTTCGCTTCGGACAGCAAGGTGTGGGGGAAAAACTGTTTTTT; CDR3 protein: CASSSPGFRFGQQGVGEKLFF
J gene: TRBJ1-1; CDR3 length: 17; D gene: TRBD1; clone size: once; V gene: TRBV19; CDR3 DNA: TGTGCCAGTAGCCGCCGACAGGGGGCTCATTCGAACACTGAAGCTTTCTTT; CDR3 protein: CASSRRQGAHSNTEAFF
J gene: TRBJ2-3; CDR3 length: 18; D gene: TRBD2; clone size: NA; V gene: TRBV5-4; CDR3 DNA: TGTGCCAGCAGCTCCGGGACTAGCGGACCAAGGGCTACAGATACGCAGTATTTT; CDR3 protein: CASSSGTSGPRATDTQYF
J gene: TRBJ1-6; CDR3 length: 20; D gene: TRBD1; clone size: NA; V gene: TRBV4-1; CDR3 DNA: TGCGCCAGCAGCCAACCCAAGCTCCGGGACAGGGTGTATATTGTTTCACCCCTCCACTTT; CDR3 protein: CASSQPKLRDRVYIVSPLHF
J gene: TRBJ2-5; CDR3 length: 16; D gene: TRBD2; clone size: NA; V gene: TRBV6-5; CDR3 DNA: TGTGCCAGCAGTTACGGTCCCGGGCGGGGGCAAGAGACCCAGTACTTC; CDR3 protein: CASSYGPGRGQETQYF
J gene: TRBJ1-4; CDR3 length: 15; D gene: NA; clone size: NA; V gene: TRBV5-4; CDR3 DNA: TGTGCCAGCAGCTCCGGACGGCACTTGAATGAAAAACTGTTTTTT; CDR3 protein: CASSSGRHLNEKLFF
J gene: TRBJ1-1; CDR3 length: 14; D gene: NA; clone size: NA; V gene: TRBV7-9; CDR3 DNA: TGTGCCAGCAGCTTACTGGGTATGAACACTGAAGCTTTCTTT; CDR3 protein: CASSLLGMNTEAFF
J gene: TRBJ2-5; CDR3 length: 14; D gene: NA; clone size: NA; V gene: TRBV13; CDR3 DNA: TGTGCCAGCAGCTCGTTAAGGGGGGGGAAGACCCAGTACTTC; CDR3 protein: CASSSLRGGKTQYF
J gene: TRBJ2-1; CDR3 length: 11; D gene: NA; clone size: NA; V gene: TRBV9; CDR3 DNA: TGTGCCAGCAGCCCTCTCCGGGAGCAGTTCTTC; CDR3 protein: CASSPLREQFF
J gene: TRBJ1-1; CDR3 length: 13; D gene: NA; clone size: NA; V gene: TRBV6-5; CDR3 DNA: TGTGCCAGCGGTTCAGGGACGGTCACTGAAGCTTTCTTT; CDR3 protein: CASGSGTVTEAFF